This T cell receptor beta chain derives from a study of vaccination effects on CD4 cells after COVID-19. Generated by immunoSEQ multiplex PCR, the TCRdb table keeps only in-frame clones and is missing some. Here the sample spans about 13,000 clones, 73% being singletons. ViraFEST used viral peptide pools to expand antigen-specific CD4+ T cells before sequencing. CD4+ T cells were isolated after 10 days of culture. PCR confirmed that the person was infected with SARS-CoV-2 between March and December 2020. Of the BNT162b2 and mRNA-1273 vaccines, participants received two doses of one or the other. On this clone itself: Its antigen is unknown.

From germline, CDR1 is SGHNT and CDR2 YYREEE (reference sequence). The CDR3 runs 15 residues. V dropped 0 bases and J dropped 5 bases, with 14 bases sitting between them. Sequenced here: CD4+ T cells from PBMCs cultured with HCoV-NL63 spike peptides, sampled after COVID-19 vaccination. The rearrangement joins TRBV5-4 to TRBJ2-5, with a tentative D call TRBD1 (5 bases). This TCR came from a human donor who had a prior SARS-CoV-2 infection. In DNA, the CDR3 is TGTGCCAGCAGCTTGGGGCGGACACCTTCGGAGACCCAGTACTTC. Amino acids: CASSLGRTPSETQYF.